What follows describes a single TCR beta chain. No cognate antigen has been identified for it. No much larger clone exists at a distance of one base, and base qualities are not known. The CDR3 measures 14 amino acids from cysteine to phenylalanine. CDR3 DNA only is kept here, 42 bases in frame from base 1. Trimming at the junction amounts to 7 bases on V and 7 bases on J, and the germline ends lie 16 bases apart. Per the germline V gene, MNHEY is the CDR1 and SVGEGT is the CDR2. TCRdb records Illumina HiSeq 1500 as the sequencer. TCRdb ran its own pipeline on the public reads, namely fastp trimming at Q25 and MiXCR clone calling, and kept in-frame beta chains. CDR3 protein sequences are deduplicated, and each keeps its most common genes and DNA. A total of roughly 920,000 distinct CDR3 sequences appear in this sample, approximately 30% of them only once. The ten biggest clones cover around 15% of the sample.

This specimen belongs to a study of T cell repertoires in cytomegalovirus infection (dated by TCRdb to the late 2010s). Regarding the study in general: Peptide stimulations targeted recently identified HLA-C-restricted CMV epitopes, whose presentation resists viral immunomodulation, together with well-studied HLA-B-restricted epitopes. Donor HLA type was relevant to the analysis, as public TCR beta signatures indicated carriage of CMV infection together with the matching HLA type. Paper-wide results and their limitations: The ex vivo response was dominated by HLA-C-restricted CMV-specific TCR beta clonotypes, which also provided the single most frequent clonotype in two of eight donors. Carriers of CMV infection plus the relevant HLA type were discriminated by the cumulative frequency of public TCR beta family members in the study cohort and in an independent roughly 370-donor cohort.

The treatment or condition label of this sample denotes: in vitro stimulation with specific CMV peptide epitopes to enrich CMV-specific T cells. The sequencing here drew on cultured CD8+ T cells from PBMCs, taken from culture after CMV antigen stimulation. The sequence was obtained from a human donor in good health (CMV status not recorded). Some clones in this sample may be carry-over from other donors' samples. The chain is made from TRBV6-2 or TRBV6-3 and TRBJ1-4, and TRBD1 may be the D gene, going by 6 matching bases. The CDR3 in this case is CASTPDSPVEKLFF. The DNA reads TGTGCCAGCACTCCGGACAGCCCGGTTGAAAAACTGTTTTTT.